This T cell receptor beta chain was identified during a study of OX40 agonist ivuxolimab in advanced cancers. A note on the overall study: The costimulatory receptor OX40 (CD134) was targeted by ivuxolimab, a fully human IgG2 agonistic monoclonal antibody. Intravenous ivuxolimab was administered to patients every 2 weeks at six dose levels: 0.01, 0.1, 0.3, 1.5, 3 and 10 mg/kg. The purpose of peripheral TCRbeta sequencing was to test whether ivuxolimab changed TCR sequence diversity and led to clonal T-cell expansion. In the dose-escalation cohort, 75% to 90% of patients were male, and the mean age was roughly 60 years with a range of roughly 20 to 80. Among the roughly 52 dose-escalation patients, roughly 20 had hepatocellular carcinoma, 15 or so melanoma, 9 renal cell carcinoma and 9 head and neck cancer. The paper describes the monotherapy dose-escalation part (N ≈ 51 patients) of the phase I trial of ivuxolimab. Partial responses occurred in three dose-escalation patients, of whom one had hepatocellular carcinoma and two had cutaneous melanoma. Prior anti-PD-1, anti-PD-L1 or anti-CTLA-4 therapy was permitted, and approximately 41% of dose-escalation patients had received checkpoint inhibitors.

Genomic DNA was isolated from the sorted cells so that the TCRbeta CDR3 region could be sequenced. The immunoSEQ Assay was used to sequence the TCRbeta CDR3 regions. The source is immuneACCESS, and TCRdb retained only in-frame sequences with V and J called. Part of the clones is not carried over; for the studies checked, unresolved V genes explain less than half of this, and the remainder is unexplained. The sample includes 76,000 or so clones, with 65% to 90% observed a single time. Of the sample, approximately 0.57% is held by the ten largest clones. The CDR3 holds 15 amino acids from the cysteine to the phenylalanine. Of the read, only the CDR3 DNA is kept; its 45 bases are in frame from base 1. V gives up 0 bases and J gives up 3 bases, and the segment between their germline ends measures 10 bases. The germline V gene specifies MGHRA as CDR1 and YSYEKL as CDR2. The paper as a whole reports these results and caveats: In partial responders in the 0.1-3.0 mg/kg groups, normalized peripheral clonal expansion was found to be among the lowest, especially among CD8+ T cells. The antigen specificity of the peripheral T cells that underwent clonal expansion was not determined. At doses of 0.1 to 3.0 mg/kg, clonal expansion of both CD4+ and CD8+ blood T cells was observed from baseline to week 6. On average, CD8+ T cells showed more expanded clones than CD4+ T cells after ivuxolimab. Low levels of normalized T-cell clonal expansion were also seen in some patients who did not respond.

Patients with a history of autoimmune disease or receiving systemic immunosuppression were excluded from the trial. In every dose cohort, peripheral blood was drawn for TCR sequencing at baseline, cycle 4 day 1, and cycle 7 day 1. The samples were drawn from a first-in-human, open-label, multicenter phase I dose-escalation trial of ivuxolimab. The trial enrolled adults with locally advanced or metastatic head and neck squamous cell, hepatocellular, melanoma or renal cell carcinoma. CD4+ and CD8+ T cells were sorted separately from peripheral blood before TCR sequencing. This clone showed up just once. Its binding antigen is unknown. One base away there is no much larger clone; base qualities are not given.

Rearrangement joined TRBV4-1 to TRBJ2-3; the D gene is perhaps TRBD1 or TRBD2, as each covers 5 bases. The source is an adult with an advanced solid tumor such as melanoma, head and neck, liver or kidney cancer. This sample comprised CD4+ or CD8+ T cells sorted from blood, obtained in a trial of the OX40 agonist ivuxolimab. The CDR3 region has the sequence CASSQEGVRTDTQYF. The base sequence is TGCGCCAGCAGCCAAGAGGGGGTGAGGACAGATACGCAGTATTTT.